This TCR beta chain emerged from a study of siplizumab effects on memory and regulatory T cells. Sequenced by immunoSEQ multiplex PCR; TCRdb stores in-frame clones only, minus some. This sample yields 70,000 to 100,000 clones, of which more than 95% are seen a single time; around 0.029% belongs to the top ten. Using a few donor pairs, the authors sequenced unstimulated naive, memory, effector memory and TEMRA subsets. V lost 7 bases, J lost 13 bases, and 19 bases lay in between. CDR3 length: 12 amino acids. The germline V gene encodes CDR1 MNHNS and CDR2 SASEGT. The chain links TRBV6-1 to TRBJ1-1; D gene ambiguous. The sequence derives from a human donor in good health. Specimen: naive CD4+ T cells sorted from blood. In DNA form, the CDR3 reads TGTGCCAGCACCGATCTACCTGGGAATGGTTTCTTT. Its translation is CASTDLPGNGFF.